This T cell receptor (beta chain) was identified during a study of cytomegalovirus exposure and HLA in healthy donors. The PCR was carried out with 60 Vbeta primers and 13 Jbeta primers. Using immunoSEQ multiplex PCR, the repertoire was profiled, and TCRdb retains in-frame clones only, with some absent. The specimen's table records 130,000 or so clones. This clonotype was sampled from a woman between 55 and 75 years old in good health and CMV-seronegative. The sample consisted of PBMCs.

This chain's CDR3 is CASSVAFGGGVSNEQFF. The CDR3 nucleotides are TGTGCCAGCAGCGTAGCGTTTGGCGGGGGAGTCTCTAATGAGCAGTTCTTC. The chain combines TRBV9 with TRBJ2-1; 7 bases line up with TRBD2. CDR3 length: 17 amino acids. Unmatched junction bases numbered 13, after V lost 0 bases and J lost 7 bases. Germline-derived CDR1 and CDR2 are SGDLS and YYNGEE. The whole variable domain, filled in from reference TRBV9 and TRBJ2-1, reads DSGVTQTPKHLITATGQRVTLRCSPRSGDLSVYWYQQSLDQGLQFLIQYYNGEERAKGNILERFSAQQFPDLHSELNLSSLELGDSALYFCASSVAFGGGVSNEQFFGPGTRLTVL.